This T cell receptor (beta chain) originates from a study of blood T cell repertoires in COVID-19. Study context: Spain, Italy and the United States supplied samples that represented acute and convalescent COVID-19.

The CDR3 sequence is 12 residues long. Germline assignment: CDR1 SQVTM and CDR2 ANQGSEA. The V end lost 2 bases, the J end lost 4 bases, and 8 bases lay between the germline ends. Everyone who took part was roughly 18 to 100 years old, and they came from some 23 US areas. Clones were read by immunoSEQ multiplex PCR, and TCRdb kept only the in-frame ones, dropping some. Of just over 300,000 clones in the sample, 75% to 90% were seen once. This clonotype was obtained from a woman aged 40 to 50 who had recovered from COVID-19. V is TRBV29-1 and J is TRBJ1-2, with D possibly being TRBD1 (6 bases). The specimen was PBMCs or T cells enriched from blood (not recorded which). CDR3 bases: TGCAGCGTTGAATTGACAGGCTATGGCTACACCTTC. Its protein is CSVELTGYGYTF.